These 22 T cell receptor beta chains were sequenced from one sample in a study of identical twins. MiXCR was run by TCRdb on the 5' RACE reads, yielding one entry per CDR3 protein. The table has around 1.7 million distinct CDR3 sequences, around a third seen once; the top ten hold over 0.25%. Sequences were obtained from cord blood. The receptors were gathered from a newborn girl in good health.

This clonotype showed up just a few times. V is TRBV4-1 and J is TRBJ2-3, with D perhaps TRBD1 (6 bases). The CDR3 is made up of 14 amino acids. CDR1 and CDR2 from the germline V gene are MGHRA and YSYEKL. V lost 3 bases and J lost 5, with 12 bases in between. CDR3: CASSHPQQGDTQYF. The CDR3 DNA follows: TGCGCCAGCAGCCACCCACAACAGGGAGATACGCAGTATTTT.

This clonotype showed up many times. V and J are TRBV12-3 or TRBV12-4 and TRBJ2-5, with no clear D. V lost 6 bases and J lost 0, with 17 bases in between. CDR3 length equals 16 residues. The CDR3 here is CASSRITGRYQETQYF. In DNA form, the CDR3 reads TGTGCCAGCAGCCGAATCACCGGACGCTACCAAGAGACCCAGTACTTC.

This rearrangement joins TRBV5-1 to TRBJ2-5, with D possibly matching TRBD1 (7 bases). This CDR3 is built from 14 residues. Germline V gives CDR1 SGHRS, CDR2 YFSETQ. V lost 2 bases and J 5 bases, leaving 13 bases between the germline ends. CDR3 in amino acids: CASSFRGVAETQYF. CDR3 DNA sequence: TGCGCCAGCAGCTTCAGGGGGGTTGCGGAGACCCAGTACTTC. Together with reference TRBV5-1 and TRBJ2-5, the CDR3 gives the full variable domain: KAGVTQTPRYLIKTRGQQVTLSCSPISGHRSVSWYQQTPGQGLQFLFEYFSETQRNKGNFPGRFSGRQFSNSRSEMNVSTLELGDSALYLCASSFRGVAETQYFGPGTRLLVL.

V is TRBV20-1 and J is TRBJ1-6, with D hard to call. Per the germline V gene, CDR1 is DFQATT and CDR2 is SNEGSKA (reference sequence). Trimming cost V 6 bases and J 7 bases, with 13 bases left between them. This CDR3 has 13 amino acids. The CDR3 DNA reads TGCAGTGCCCCCACTAAGCGGAATTCACCCCTCCACTTT. Amino acid sequence: CSAPTKRNSPLHF.

The chain joins TRBV4-1 to TRBJ2-3, with 8 bases aligning to TRBD2. Germline lookup yields CDR1 MGHRA and CDR2 YSYEKL. V shed 2 bases and J 7 bases; nucleotides not matched to a gene: 11. The CDR3 contains 16 residues. CDR3 sequence (DNA): TGCGCCAGCAGCCAAATTCGGGAGGGCCCCTCAAATACGCAGTATTTT. Translated, it gives CASSQIREGPSNTQYF.

J is TRBJ2-1 and V is TRBV21-1; the D call TRBD1 from the table was never checked on the DNA. TRBV21-1 is labeled a pseudogene. The CDR3 contains 16 residues. For the CDR3, the DNA is TGTGCCAGCAGCAAAGGGGGAGCAGGGGGCTACAATGAGCAGTTCTTC. This sequence encodes CASSKGGAGGYNEQFF.

V usage is TRBV15 and J usage is TRBJ2-1; 9 bases agree with TRBD2. Trimming removed 6 bases from V and 8 bases from J; junction bases left unmatched: 14. Per the germline V gene, CDR1 is LNHNV and CDR2 is YYDKDF (reference sequence). The CDR3 has 16 residues. CDR3 nucleotides: TGTGCCACCAGAGAAGCGGGGGGCTCTACTGGCCATGAGCAGTTCTTC. Translated, it gives CATREAGGSTGHEQFF.

This clonotype has a handful of counts. The chain uses TRBV29-1 and TRBJ1-4; tentative D call: TRBD1 (5 bases). The CDR3 has 15 residues. V shed 7 bases and J shed 3 bases, with 18 bases lying between them. In germline, CDR1 is SQVTM, CDR2 ANQGSEA. The CDR3 bases are TGCAGCGCTCGAACTCAGGGTACAGCTAATGAAAAACTGTTTTTT. This gives the protein CSARTQGTANEKLFF.

At least ten counts were recorded for this clonotype. V and J are TRBV11-2 and TRBJ2-7; TRBD2 might be the D (6 bases). CDR3 length: 14 amino acids. Germline CDR1 reads SGHAT; CDR2 reads FQNNGV. V was shortened by 0 bases and J by 1 base, with 7 bases between the two germline ends. The CDR3: CASSLDLASYEQYF. The CDR3 coding sequence is TGTGCCAGCAGCTTAGACCTAGCGTCCTACGAGCAGTACTTC.

The chain links TRBV5-1 to TRBJ1-1; a weak D match, TRBD1 (6 bases). Germline V gene data show CDR1 as SGHRS and CDR2 as YFSETQ. V was trimmed by 5 bases and J by 3 bases, leaving 14 bases between them. The CDR3 is 14 amino acids. CDR3 protein: CASRVDRRHTEAFF. The CDR3 DNA is TGCGCCAGCAGGGTAGACAGGAGGCACACTGAAGCTTTCTTT.

The chain recombines TRBV11-2 with TRBJ2-5; D is perhaps TRBD1 or TRBD2 (5 bases each). Germline values: CDR1 SGHAT, CDR2 FQNNGV. V dropped 4 bases and J dropped 1 base, with 10 bases sitting between them. The CDR3 is 14 amino acids. CDR3 DNA: TGTGCCAGCAGCTATCGAGGGGCCCAAGAGACCCAGTACTTC. Its protein product is CASSYRGAQETQYF.

This clonotype was detected only a few times. The CDR3 region has the DNA TGTGCCAGCAGCTTAGTGGGGACAGGGCGGGCCAAAAACATTCAGTACTTC. It is translated as CASSLVGTGRAKNIQYF. This chain links TRBV7-2 with TRBJ2-4; 9 nucleotides match TRBD1. Germline CDR1 is SGHTA and CDR2 is FQGNSA. This CDR3 comprises 17 residues. V gave up 1 base and J gave up 1 base; unmatched junction bases: 5.

The gene calls are TRBV20-1 and TRBJ2-1, with D unclear. Germline V gene data show CDR1 as DFQATT and CDR2 as SNEGSKA (reference sequence). Trimming shortened V by 1 base and J by 2 bases, and 3 bases separated the two germline ends. There are 12 residues in the CDR3. CDR3 in amino acids: CSARVPYNEQFF. Written as DNA, the CDR3 is TGCAGTGCTAGAGTTCCCTACAATGAGCAGTTCTTC.

The CDR3, as DNA: TGCGCCAGCAGCTTGGAGGTAGCGGGATTTGGCGAGCAGTACTTC. Protein product: CASSLEVAGFGEQYF. The V and J genes are TRBV5-1 and TRBJ2-7; 8 nucleotides agree with TRBD2. This CDR3 has 15 amino acids. Germline V gene sequence: CDR1 SGHRS, CDR2 YFSETQ. V lost 0 bases to trimming and J lost 6 bases; unmatched junction nucleotides: 8.

The chain combines TRBV20-1 with TRBJ1-5; D is undetermined. V was cut by 3 bases and J by 9 bases, with 15 bases left in between. Germline V gene lookup returns CDR1 DFQATT and CDR2 SNEGSKA (reference sequence). The length of the CDR3 is 13 residues. DNA of the CDR3: TGCAGTGCTAGGGAGACCCCTATGGCGCCCCAGCATTTT. As protein: CSARETPMAPQHF.

The sample holds a few counts of this clonotype. V usage is TRBV27 and J usage is TRBJ2-1; D not certain. The V gene lost 0 bases and the J gene lost 4 bases, with 10 bases spanning the gap. Germline V lookup: CDR1 MNHEY, CDR2 SMNVEV (reference sequence). This CDR3 is 15 amino acids long. CDR3 sequence reads: CASSLSAFGYNEQFF. The CDR3 coding sequence is TGTGCCAGCAGTTTATCAGCGTTTGGGTACAATGAGCAGTTCTTC.

The J gene is TRBJ1-3, the V gene TRBV3-1; D remains unclear. From germline, CDR1 is LGHDT and CDR2 YNNKEL (reference sequence). V was trimmed by 1 base and J by 3 bases, leaving 7 bases between them. The CDR3 covers 14 residues. This CDR3 reads CASSQGRLGNTIYF. The CDR3 nucleotides read TGTGCCAGCAGCCAAGGACGCCTTGGAAACACCATATATTTT.

The genes are TRBV4-1 and TRBJ2-1, with TRBD2 matching 7 bases. V trimming: 3 bases; J trimming: 0 bases; junction bases outside the gene matches: 5. CDR1 and CDR2 from the germline V gene are MGHRA and YSYEKL. There are 16 residues in the CDR3. The chain's CDR3 is CASSHMSGVSYNEQFF. The CDR3 DNA sequence: TGCGCCAGCAGCCATATGAGCGGGGTCTCCTACAATGAGCAGTTCTTC.

CDR3: CASGQVRFSADNEQFF. As DNA, the CDR3 is TGTGCCAGCGGGCAGGTCCGTTTTAGCGCCGACAATGAGCAGTTCTTC. The chain combines TRBV6-1 with TRBJ2-1, with D perhaps matching TRBD2 (5 bases). The ends were cut back, 8 bases at V and 5 bases at J, with 22 bases in the middle. CDR1 MNHNS and CDR2 SASEGT come from the germline V gene. The CDR3 has 16 residues.

About this clonotype itself: A clone one base away is much larger, so this may be a read error. The chain employs TRBV7-2 and TRBJ2-3; TRBD2 is a possible D gene (5 bases). The V gene's germline CDR1 is SGHTA and CDR2 FQGNSA. This CDR3 comprises 16 residues. CDR3 nucleotides: TGTGCCAGCGGCTTAGCTAGCAGCCAAAGCACAGATACGCAGTATTTT. The encoded protein is CASGLASSQSTDTQYF.

The CDR3 reads CSALSGANYNEQFF. CDR3 in DNA: TGCAGTGCCCTATCCGGGGCCAACTACAATGAGCAGTTCTTC. This rearrangement joins TRBV20-1 to TRBJ2-1; either TRBD1 or TRBD2 may supply D (5 bases each). The length of the CDR3 is 14 residues. Germline V CDR1 and CDR2: DFQATT, SNEGSKA (reference sequence). Deletions cut 6 bases from V and 3 bases from J, with 15 bases between.

This clonotype appeared a few times. The chain couples TRBV29-1 to TRBJ2-3; 7 nucleotides agree with TRBD2. V was clipped by 3 bases and J by 1 base; unmatched bases: 7. Per the germline V gene, CDR1 is SQVTM and CDR2 is ANQGSEA. The CDR3 is made up of 15 amino acids. This chain's CDR3 is CSVEGGYNGTDTQYF. The CDR3 DNA sequence: TGCAGCGTTGAGGGGGGGTATAATGGCACAGATACGCAGTATTTT.